The 6 T cell receptor beta chains listed next were all sequenced from one sample in a study of T cell responses to AZD1222 COVID-19 vaccine. The assay was immunoSEQ multiplex PCR, and TCRdb's table has in-frame clones only and misses some. The sample records 100,000 to 150,000 clones, less than 95% being singletons. Sample: peripheral blood, taken on day 0 of MenACWY control vaccination. These receptors all stem from an adult in good health.

This chain uses TRBV15 with TRBJ1-5; D is possibly TRBD1 (5 bases). Germline-derived CDR1 and CDR2 are LNHNV and YYDKDF (reference sequence). The CDR3 totals 13 residues. Trimming stripped 4 bases from V and 5 bases from J, with 9 bases between. The CDR3 bases are TGTGCCACCAGCACAGGGAAGGATCAGCCCCAGCATTTT. Residues: CATSTGKDQPQHF. Full variable domain (remainder filled in from reference TRBV15 and TRBJ1-5): DAMVIQNPRYQVTQFGKPVTLSCSQTLNHNVMYWYQQKSSQAPKLLFHYYDKDFNNEADTPDNFQSRRPNTSFCFLDIRSPGLGDTAMYLCATSTGKDQPQHFGDGTRLSIL.

A few counts support this clone. This chain uses TRBV3-1 (or the pseudogene TRBV3-2) with TRBJ2-3, with 7 bases lining up with TRBD1. The V gene end was trimmed by 1 base and the J gene end by 5 bases; junction bases not matched to a gene: 6. Germline assignment: CDR1 LGHDT and CDR2 YNNKEL (reference sequence). The CDR3 sequence is 15 residues long. CDR3 coding DNA: TGTGCCAGCAGCCAAGTGACAGGGATGGAAGATACGCAGTATTTT. Translation gives CASSQVTGMEDTQYF.

The chain links TRBV28 to TRBJ2-7; D is uncertain. V was shortened by 6 bases and J by 3 bases, with 18 bases between the two germline ends. CDR1 and CDR2 from the germline V gene are MDHEN and SYDVKM. The CDR3 loop spans 15 amino acids. The CDR3, as DNA: TGTGCCAGCAGCCGCATGGCCCCCAGCAGCTACGAGCAGTACTTC. It encodes CASSRMAPSSYEQYF.

The genes are TRBV30 and TRBJ2-7; 8 bases are shared with TRBD2. V shed 0 bases and J 2 bases; nucleotides not matched to a gene: 0. There are 13 residues in the CDR3. From germline, CDR1 is GTSNPN and CDR2 SVGIG (reference sequence). The CDR3 protein is CAWSVGRAYEQYF. Written as DNA, the CDR3 is TGTGCCTGGAGTGTCGGGAGGGCCTACGAGCAGTACTTC.

V is TRBV4-1 and J is TRBJ1-3; D uncertain. This CDR3 has 15 residues. With 0 bases removed from V and 4 bases from J, the gap between germline ends came to 10 bases. Germline lookup yields CDR1 MGHRA and CDR2 YSYEKL. The CDR3 sequence: CASSQDRAGGNTIYF. The CDR3 DNA sequence: TGCGCCAGCAGCCAAGATCGGGCGGGAGGAAACACCATATATTTT.

The chain carries TRBV2 and TRBJ2-7; TRBD1 is a possible D gene (6 bases). Germline V gene lookup returns CDR1 SNHLY and CDR2 FYNNEI. The V end lost 7 bases, the J end lost 6 bases, and 10 bases lay between the germline ends. The CDR3 sequence is 11 residues long. CDR3 nucleotides: TGTGCCAGCACACAGGGCACCGAGCAGTACTTC. Translation: CASTQGTEQYF. Looking up the rest from reference TRBV2 and TRBJ2-7 gives the full variable domain: EPEVTQTPSHQVTQMGQEVILRCVPISNHLYFYWYRQILGQKVEFLVSFYNNEISEKSEIFDDQFSVERPDGSNFTLKIRSTKLEDSAMYFCASTQGTEQYFGPGTRLTVT.